The 4 T cell receptor beta chains below were found in one sample sequenced in a study. TCRdb's table, derived via immunoSEQ multiplex PCR, lists solely in-frame clones and lacks some. Among 60,000 to 75,000 clones listed, just over 90% were seen once. Sequenced material: PBMCs. These receptors came from a man aged 35-49 years with rheumatoid arthritis.

The V and J genes are TRBV4-1 and TRBJ2-1; 8 nucleotides match TRBD2. CDR1 is MGHRA, CDR2 YSYEKL, per germline. V shed 1 base and J 4 bases; nucleotides not matched to a gene: 9. This CDR3 has 17 residues. CDR3 loop: CASSQGSAGGVYNEQFF. The CDR3 DNA reads TGCGCCAGCAGCCAAGGGTCCGCGGGAGGTGTTTACAATGAGCAGTTCTTC.

This sequence joins TRBV6-2 or TRBV6-3 and TRBJ1-4; 8 bases are shared with TRBD1. V was clipped by 4 bases and J by 3 bases; unmatched bases: 1. This CDR3 is built from 14 residues. Per germline, CDR1 MNHEY and CDR2 SVGEGT. CDR3 region: CASSSQGANEKLFF. The CDR3 DNA is TGTGCCAGCAGTTCACAGGGGGCTAATGAAAAACTGTTTTTT.

The chain combines TRBV9 with TRBJ1-3; D is unclear. Trimming took 1 base from V and 0 from J, leaving 8 bases between them. This CDR3 contains 15 residues. Germline loops: CDR1 SGDLS, CDR2 YYNGEE. Here the CDR3 DNA reads TGTGCCAGCAGCGTAACTGTGAGCTCTGGAAACACCATATATTTT. It codes for CASSVTVSSGNTIYF. The variable domain in full, completed from reference TRBV9 and TRBJ1-3, reads DSGVTQTPKHLITATGQRVTLRCSPRSGDLSVYWYQQSLDQGLQFLIQYYNGEERAKGNILERFSAQQFPDLHSELNLSSLELGDSALYFCASSVTVSSGNTIYFGEGSWLTVV.

This clone appeared a single time. The rearrangement links TRBV4-2 to TRBJ1-3, with a possible D match to TRBD1 (5 bases). The CDR3 runs 15 residues. Trimming cost V 0 bases and J 3 bases, with 9 bases left between them. CDR1 and CDR2 from the germline V gene are LGHNA and YNFKEQ. The CDR3 loop is CASSQDRGNGNTIYF. DNA for the CDR3: TGTGCCAGCAGCCAAGATCGGGGGAATGGAAACACCATATATTTT.